This T cell receptor (beta chain) came from a study of vaccination effects on CD4 cells after COVID-19. Findings and limits, study-wide: Late post-vaccination, clones induced by infection and those induced by vaccine underwent marked clonal contraction.

In the case of this clone: No antigen is known for it.

TCRdb's copy holds only in-frame clones and misses some; the assay was immunoSEQ multiplex PCR. In the table there are 72,000 or so clones, around 70% of which are singletons. The culture ran for about 10 days, and then CD4+ T cells were isolated. Each participant was given two doses of one vaccine (BNT162b2 or mRNA-1273). The authors replaced half the medium with IL-2 medium on days 3 and 7. The germline gives CDR1 SGHTA, CDR2 FQGTGA. Trimming took off 5 bases at V and 2 bases at J, with 11 bases between the two ends. This CDR3 is 14 amino acids long. The source is a human donor who received a COVID-19 vaccine. Sample: CD4+ T cells from PBMCs cultured without peptide, taken after COVID-19 vaccination. V usage is TRBV7-3 and J usage is TRBJ2-3; D possibly corresponds to TRBD2 (6 bases). The CDR3 DNA is TGTGCCAGCAGCAGGGACTCCGCCACAGATACGCAGTATTTT. Translated: CASSRDSATDTQYF.